The clone carrying this TCR beta chain turned up a few times. The antigen is unknown. Once graft tissue had been processed, intraepithelial and lamina propria lymphocytes were released. The assay was immunoSEQ multiplex PCR, and TCRdb's table has in-frame clones only and misses some. The sample shows 3,000 to 4,000 clones, approximately 77% of them seen only once. This entry belongs to a study of graft-versus-host responses after intestinal transplantation. Study-wide background: Those transplanted obtained multivisceral, liver-intestinal, or isolated intestinal grafts. Every transplant recipient was induced with anti-thymocyte globulin, then maintained on tacrolimus and steroids for roughly 3 years.

The CDR3 totals 14 residues. V lost 2 bases, J lost 6 bases, and 0 bases stayed unmatched. From germline, CDR1 is SGHTA and CDR2 FQGTGA. Whole-study findings and limits: GvH clone levels peaked in circulation, and this peak was associated with early post-transplant HvG declines. Present in recipient marrow, GvH clones included some that appeared first in ileum or blood.

This receptor was taken from a human patient who received an intestinal transplant, so some T cells may come from the graft donor. The sequences come from ileum tissue, collected about 1,000 days after intestinal transplantation. The chain is built from TRBV7-3 and TRBJ2-2; TRBD2 aligns across 10 bases. CDR3 sequence reads: CASSLLAGAGELFF. The CDR3 region has the DNA TGTGCCAGCAGCTTACTAGCGGGAGCCGGGGAGCTGTTTTTT.